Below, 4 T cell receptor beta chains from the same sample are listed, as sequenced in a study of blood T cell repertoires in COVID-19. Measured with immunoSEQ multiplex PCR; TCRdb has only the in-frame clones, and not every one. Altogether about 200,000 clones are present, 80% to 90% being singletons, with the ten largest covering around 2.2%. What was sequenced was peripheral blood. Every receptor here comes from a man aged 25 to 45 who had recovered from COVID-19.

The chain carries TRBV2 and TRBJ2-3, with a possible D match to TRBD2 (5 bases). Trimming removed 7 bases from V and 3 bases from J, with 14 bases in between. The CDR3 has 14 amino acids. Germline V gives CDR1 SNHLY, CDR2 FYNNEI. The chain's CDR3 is CASKWGTGTDTQYF. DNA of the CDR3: TGTGCCAGCAAATGGGGAACGGGAACAGATACGCAGTATTTT.

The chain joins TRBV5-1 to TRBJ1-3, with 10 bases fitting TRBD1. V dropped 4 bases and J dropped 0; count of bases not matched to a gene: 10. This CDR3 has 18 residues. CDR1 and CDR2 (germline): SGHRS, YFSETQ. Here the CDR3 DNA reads TGCGCCAGCAGCGTAAACCTAGGACAGGGGGTCTCTGGAAACACCATATATTTT. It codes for CASSVNLGQGVSGNTIYF.

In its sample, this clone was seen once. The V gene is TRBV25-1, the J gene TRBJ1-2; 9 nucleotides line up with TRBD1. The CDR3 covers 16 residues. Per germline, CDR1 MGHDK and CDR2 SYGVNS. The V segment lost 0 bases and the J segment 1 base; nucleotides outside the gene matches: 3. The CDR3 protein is CASSEYLGQGNYGYTF. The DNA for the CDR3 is TGTGCCAGCAGTGAATACTTGGGACAGGGTAACTATGGCTACACCTTC.

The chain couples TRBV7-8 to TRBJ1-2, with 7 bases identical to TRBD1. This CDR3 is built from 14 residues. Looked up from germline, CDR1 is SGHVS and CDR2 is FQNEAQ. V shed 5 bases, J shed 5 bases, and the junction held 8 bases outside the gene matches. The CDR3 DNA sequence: TGTGCCAGCAGCAGGGGGCAACAGACGTATGGCTACACCTTC. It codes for CASSRGQQTYGYTF.